The 9 T cell receptor beta chains reported below all come from one sample, sequenced in a study of blood T cell repertoires in COVID-19. TCRdb's copy holds only in-frame clones and misses some; the assay was immunoSEQ multiplex PCR. This table has around 190,000 clones, roughly 80% appearing once. Sequencing was done on a sample of peripheral blood. These TCRs come from a woman between 40 and 55 years old with COVID-19, enrolled during active disease.

This clone has only a few counts. The genes are TRBV11-2 and TRBJ1-1; no definite D call. Trimming pared 2 bases from V and 6 bases from J, leaving 4 bases between. This CDR3 region has 11 residues. Germline CDR1 SGHAT, CDR2 FQNNGV. Here the CDR3 DNA reads TGTGCCAGCAGCTTAACGGCTGAAGCTTTCTTT. This codes for CASSLTAEAFF.

J is TRBJ2-3 and V is TRBV30; 9 bases line up with TRBD2. From germline, CDR1 is GTSNPN and CDR2 SVGIG (reference sequence). The junction had 1 base not matched to a gene; V was cut back by 5 bases and J by 1 base. The CDR3 spans 13 residues. The CDR3 bases are TGTGCCTGGCGGACTAGCGGCACAGATACGCAGTATTTT. Protein sequence: CAWRTSGTDTQYF.

The chain has TRBV27 and TRBJ2-7, with a possible D match to TRBD1 (6 bases). The germline V and J ends were trimmed by 7 bases and 0 bases, with 16 bases remaining between them. Germline V gives CDR1 MNHEY, CDR2 SMNVEV (reference sequence). The CDR3 contains 15 residues. In DNA, the CDR3 is TGTGCCAGCAAGAGGGGGACGCCAAGCTCCTACGAGCAGTACTTC. Its translation is CASKRGTPSSYEQYF.

About this clone: The conserved final phenylalanine or tryptophan is absent from the CDR3, which likely points to a read error. Because the CDR3's place on the DNA is in doubt, the DNA is left out and the CDR3 is given as listed by TCRdb. V gene TRBV1 combines with J gene TRBJ1-3. TRBV1 is a pseudogene segment. 15 amino acids form the CDR3, both terminal residues included. The CDR3 here is CTSSQEREGIQPLFL.

The J gene is TRBJ1-5, the V gene TRBV11-2, with D unresolved. Germline lookup yields CDR1 SGHAT and CDR2 FQNNGV. The V gene lost 5 bases and the J gene lost 4 bases, with 15 bases spanning the gap. This CDR3 has 15 amino acids. Written as DNA, the CDR3 is TGTGCCAGCAGCCCCCAGGCAGGAAATAATCAGCCCCAGCATTTT. Residues: CASSPQAGNNQPQHF.

The chain links TRBV6-5 to TRBJ2-1, with 8 bases fitting TRBD2. The CDR3 runs to 13 residues. Germline assignment: CDR1 MNHEY and CDR2 SVGAGI. V lost 5 bases and J lost 10; bases outside the gene matches: 7. The CDR3: CASSNPRTSEQFF. CDR3 in DNA: TGTGCCAGCAGTAACCCTAGGACTAGCGAGCAGTTCTTC.

V and J are TRBV29-1 and TRBJ2-2, with TRBD1 identical over 7 bases. The CDR3 consists of 14 residues. The germline gives CDR1 SQVTM, CDR2 ANQGSEA. V was clipped by 7 bases and J by 2 bases; unmatched bases: 7. The CDR3 protein is CSARTGPNTGELFF. CDR3 in DNA: TGCAGCGCTAGGACAGGACCTAACACCGGGGAGCTGTTTTTT.

The V call is TRBV7-8, the J call TRBJ2-3; 12 bases are a match to TRBD2. V trimming: 1 base; J trimming: 6 bases; junction bases outside the gene matches: 14. Per the germline V gene, CDR1 is SGHVS and CDR2 is FQNEAQ. The CDR3 consists of 19 residues. In DNA form, the CDR3 reads TGTGCCAGCAGCTTAGAGCTAGCGGGAGGGCTCAACGTCGCGGATACGCAGTATTTT. This encodes CASSLELAGGLNVADTQYF.

J is TRBJ1-1 and V is TRBV6-5; D perhaps matches TRBD1 (6 bases). The germline gives CDR1 MNHEY, CDR2 SVGAGI. V was cut by 0 bases and J by 4 bases, with 12 bases left in between. CDR3 length: 15 amino acids. CDR3 loop: CASSYSDRWGTEAFF. For the CDR3, the DNA is TGTGCCAGCAGTTACTCCGACAGGTGGGGCACTGAAGCTTTCTTT.